Each of the 5 T cell receptor beta chains below was sequenced from the same sample in a study of T cells after posttransplantation cyclophosphamide. Sequencing was performed with immunoSEQ multiplex PCR; in TCRdb, only in-frame clones are kept and a portion is missing. The sample holds 25,000 to 30,000 clones, 86% seen once. Sequencing used PBMCs. The source is a man aged 50 to 60.

CDR3 sequence reads: CASSPPGQGGGYEQYF. The CDR3 bases are TGTGCCAGCTCACCACCGGGTCAAGGGGGCGGCTACGAGCAGTACTTC. The chain recombines TRBV18 with TRBJ2-7; 7 bases align to TRBD1. V shed 0 bases and J 3 bases; nucleotides not matched to a gene: 8. This CDR3 comprises 16 residues. The germline CDR1 and CDR2 sequences are KGHSH and LQKENI.

This chain joins TRBV27 and TRBJ2-1; 8 nucleotides match TRBD2. With V trimmed by 8 bases and J by 4 bases, 10 bases remained unmatched. CDR3 size: 15 residues. Per the germline V gene, CDR1 is MNHEY and CDR2 is SMNVEV (reference sequence). The CDR3 sequence: CASADGTGGYNEQFF. In DNA, the CDR3 is TGTGCCAGCGCCGACGGTACGGGAGGGTACAATGAGCAGTTCTTC.

This clone has only a few counts. The chain uses TRBV7-2 and TRBJ2-7, with D perhaps TRBD1 (5 bases). V gave up 0 bases and J gave up 0 bases, with 6 bases separating them. Per germline, CDR1 SGHTA and CDR2 FQGNSA. The CDR3 length is 14 residues. CDR3 sequence: CASSLAGPSYEQYF. CDR3 nucleotide sequence: TGTGCCAGCAGCTTAGCGGGGCCCTCCTACGAGCAGTACTTC. Full variable domain (missing parts from reference TRBV7-2 and TRBJ2-7): GAGVSQSPSNKVTEKGKDVELRCDPISGHTALYWYRQSLGQGLEFLIYFQGNSAPDKSGLPSDRFSAERTGGSVSTLTIQRTQQEDSAVYLCASSLAGPSYEQYFGPGTRLTVT.

J is TRBJ2-3 and V is TRBV29-1, with D perhaps matching TRBD2 (6 bases). This CDR3 spans 15 amino acids. In germline, CDR1 is SQVTM, CDR2 ANQGSEA. V shed 7 bases and J shed 5 bases, with 22 bases lying between them. CDR3 bases: TGCAGCGCCGCCGAAGCGGGTTTAGGGGTAGATACGCAGTATTTT. It specifies CSAAEAGLGVDTQYF.

The rearrangement uses TRBV29-1 and TRBJ2-7, with a tentative D call TRBD1 (6 bases). Trimming removed 0 bases at V and 6 bases at J, with 15 bases between. The V gene's germline CDR1 is SQVTM and CDR2 ANQGSEA. The CDR3 length is 14 residues. CDR3 sequence reads: CSVEDPGGAGEQYF. Here the CDR3 DNA reads TGCAGCGTTGAAGATCCTGGGGGCGCGGGCGAGCAGTACTTC.